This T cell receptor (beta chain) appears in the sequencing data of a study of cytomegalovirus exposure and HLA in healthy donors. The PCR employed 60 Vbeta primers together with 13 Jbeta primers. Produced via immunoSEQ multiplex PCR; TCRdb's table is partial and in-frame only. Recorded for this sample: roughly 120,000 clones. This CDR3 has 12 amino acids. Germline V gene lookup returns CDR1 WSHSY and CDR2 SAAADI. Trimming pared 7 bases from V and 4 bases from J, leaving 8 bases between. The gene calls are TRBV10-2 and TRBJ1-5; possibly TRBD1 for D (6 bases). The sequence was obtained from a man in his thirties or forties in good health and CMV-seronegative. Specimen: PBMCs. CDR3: CASTQGNQPQHF. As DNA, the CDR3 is TGCGCCAGCACCCAGGGGAATCAGCCCCAGCATTTT.